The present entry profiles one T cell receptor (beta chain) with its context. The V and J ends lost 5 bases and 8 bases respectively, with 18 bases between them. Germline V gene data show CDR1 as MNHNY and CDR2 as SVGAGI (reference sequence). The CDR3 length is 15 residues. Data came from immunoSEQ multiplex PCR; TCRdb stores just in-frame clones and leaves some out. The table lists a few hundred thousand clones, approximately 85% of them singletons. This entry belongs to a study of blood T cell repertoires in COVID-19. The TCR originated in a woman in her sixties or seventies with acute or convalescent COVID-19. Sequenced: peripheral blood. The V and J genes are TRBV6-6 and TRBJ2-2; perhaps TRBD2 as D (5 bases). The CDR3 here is CASSPLRGRGGELFF. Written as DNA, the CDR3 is TGTGCCAGCAGTCCATTAAGAGGGCGAGGAGGGGAGCTGTTTTTT.